This T cell receptor beta chain was profiled in a study of shared clonotypes between healthy human individuals. Overall study results and limits: Estimated richness was generally greater in naive than memory subsets.

This clone showed up just once. The target antigen is unknown. Only CD45RO-negative cells positively selected for CCR7 counted as naive CD8 cells, so terminally differentiated effector memory CD45RA+ cells were excluded. TCRdb keeps only in-frame clones here, not all; method: immunoSEQ multiplex PCR. The table records around 2,100,000 clones, roughly 95% of them present only once. The material sequenced was naive CD8+ T cells sorted from blood. The sequence was collected from a man younger than 35 in good health.

Here the CDR3 reads CASSHRQGEAFF. The CDR3 coding sequence is TGCGCCAGCAGCCACAGACAGGGCGAAGCTTTCTTT. The chain joins TRBV4-1 to TRBJ1-1, with 7 bases matching TRBD1. Germline lookup yields CDR1 MGHRA and CDR2 YSYEKL. Trimming cost V 3 bases and J 8 bases; bases outside gene matches: 3. CDR3 length equals 12 residues.